This T cell receptor beta chain comes out of a study of regulatory T cells in long-lasting Graves disease. CDR1 is MNHEY and CDR2 is SVGEGT in the germline V gene. The CDR3 runs 16 residues. Both iRepertoire HTBI primers and Arm-PCR of CDR3 regions were used to build the TCR beta libraries. TCRdb recomputed calls from the multiplex PCR reads with MiXCR, one row per CDR3 protein. Of almost 450,000 distinct CDR3 sequences in the sample, about 15% were seen once. Concerning this clonotype itself: Its specificity is not known. Sequence at one end of the junction differs from germline and may be a read error.

Regarding the study as a whole: The study found persistent patients shared more public clonotypes (about 3,000) than new patients (around 870).

Noted time point: newly diagnosed GD, antithyroid drugs for less than 3 months. The TCR library was made from RNA extracted from PBMCs. This sample also belongs to another study, concerning T cells in Graves' hyperthyroidism and ophthalmopathy. That report adds: The TCR CDR3 was amplified in a first-round RT-PCR using the HTBI primer set.

Material: peripheral blood mononuclear cells (PBMCs), obtained at new diagnosis, from a patient treated with antithyroid drugs. The TCR originated in a woman in her twenties or thirties with Graves disease. The chain has TRBV6-2 or TRBV6-3 and TRBJ2-7, with 12 bases aligning to TRBD2. The CDR3 bases are TGTGTCAGCACCCAGACTAGCGGGGGCCTCCTCTACGAGCAGTACTTC. Residues: CVSTQTSGGLLYEQYF.